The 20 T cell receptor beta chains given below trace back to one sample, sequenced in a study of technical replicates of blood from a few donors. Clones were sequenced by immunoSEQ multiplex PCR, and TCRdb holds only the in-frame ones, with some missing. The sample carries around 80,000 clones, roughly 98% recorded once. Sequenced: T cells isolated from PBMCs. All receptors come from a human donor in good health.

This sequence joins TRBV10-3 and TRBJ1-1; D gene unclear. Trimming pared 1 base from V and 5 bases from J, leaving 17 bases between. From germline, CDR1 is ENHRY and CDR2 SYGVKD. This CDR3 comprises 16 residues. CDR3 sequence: CAISEFANLSRTEAFF. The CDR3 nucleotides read TGTGCCATCAGTGAGTTTGCGAATTTATCGAGGACTGAAGCTTTCTTT.

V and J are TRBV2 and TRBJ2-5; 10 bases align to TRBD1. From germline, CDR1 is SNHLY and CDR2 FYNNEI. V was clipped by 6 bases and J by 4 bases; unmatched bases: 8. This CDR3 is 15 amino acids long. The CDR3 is CASRGQGLATETQYF. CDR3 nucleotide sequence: TGTGCCAGCAGGGGACAGGGGTTGGCCACAGAGACCCAGTACTTC.

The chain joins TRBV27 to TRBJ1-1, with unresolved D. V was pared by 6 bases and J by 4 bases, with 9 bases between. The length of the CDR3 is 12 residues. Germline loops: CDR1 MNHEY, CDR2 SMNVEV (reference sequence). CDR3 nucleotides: TGTGCCAGCAGCCACGGGTTCACTGAAGCTTTCTTT. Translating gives CASSHGFTEAFF.

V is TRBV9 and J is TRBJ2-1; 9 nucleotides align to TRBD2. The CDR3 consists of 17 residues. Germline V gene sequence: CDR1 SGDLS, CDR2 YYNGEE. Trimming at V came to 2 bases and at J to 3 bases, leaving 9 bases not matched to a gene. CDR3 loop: CASSVGLALDNYNEQFF. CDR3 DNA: TGTGCCAGCAGCGTGGGACTAGCTCTTGACAACTACAATGAGCAGTTCTTC. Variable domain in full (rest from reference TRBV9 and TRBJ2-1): DSGVTQTPKHLITATGQRVTLRCSPRSGDLSVYWYQQSLDQGLQFLIQYYNGEERAKGNILERFSAQQFPDLHSELNLSSLELGDSALYFCASSVGLALDNYNEQFFGPGTRLTVL.

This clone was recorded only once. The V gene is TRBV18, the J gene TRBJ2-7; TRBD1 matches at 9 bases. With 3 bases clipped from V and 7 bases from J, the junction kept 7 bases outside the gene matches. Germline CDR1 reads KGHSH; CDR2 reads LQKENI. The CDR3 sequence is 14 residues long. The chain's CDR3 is CASSPGTGYGEQYF. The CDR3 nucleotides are TGTGCCAGCTCACCCGGGACAGGGTATGGAGAGCAGTACTTC.

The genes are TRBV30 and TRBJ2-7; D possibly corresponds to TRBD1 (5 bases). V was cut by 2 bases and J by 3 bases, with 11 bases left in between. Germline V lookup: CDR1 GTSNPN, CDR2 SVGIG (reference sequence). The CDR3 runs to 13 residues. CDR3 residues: CAWSLGQVYEQYF. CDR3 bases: TGTGCCTGGAGTTTGGGGCAGGTCTACGAGCAGTACTTC.

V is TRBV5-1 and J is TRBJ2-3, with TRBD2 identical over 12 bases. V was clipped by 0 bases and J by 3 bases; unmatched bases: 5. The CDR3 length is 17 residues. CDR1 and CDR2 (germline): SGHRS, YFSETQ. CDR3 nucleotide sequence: TGCGCCAGCAGCTTGGGTCCTAGCGGGGGGGATACAGATACGCAGTATTTT. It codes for CASSLGPSGGDTDTQYF.

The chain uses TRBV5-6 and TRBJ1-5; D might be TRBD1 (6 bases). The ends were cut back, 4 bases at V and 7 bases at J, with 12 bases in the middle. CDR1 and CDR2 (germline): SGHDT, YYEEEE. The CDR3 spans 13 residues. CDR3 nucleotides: TGTGCCAGCAGCCCACAGGGCGGCCAGCCCCAGCATTTT. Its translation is CASSPQGGQPQHF.

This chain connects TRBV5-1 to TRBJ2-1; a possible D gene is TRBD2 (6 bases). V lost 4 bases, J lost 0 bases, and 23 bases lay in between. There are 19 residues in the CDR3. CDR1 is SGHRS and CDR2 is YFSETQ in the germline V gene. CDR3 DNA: TGCGCCAGCAGCCCCTTTGGGGGGAATACGAGGGGCTCCTACAATGAGCAGTTCTTC. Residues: CASSPFGGNTRGSYNEQFF.

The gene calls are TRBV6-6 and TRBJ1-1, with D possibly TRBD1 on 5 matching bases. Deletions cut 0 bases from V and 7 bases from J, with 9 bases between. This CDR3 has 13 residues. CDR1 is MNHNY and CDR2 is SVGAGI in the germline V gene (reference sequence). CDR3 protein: CASSYSEGDEAFF. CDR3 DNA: TGTGCCAGCAGTTACTCGGAAGGGGATGAAGCTTTCTTT.

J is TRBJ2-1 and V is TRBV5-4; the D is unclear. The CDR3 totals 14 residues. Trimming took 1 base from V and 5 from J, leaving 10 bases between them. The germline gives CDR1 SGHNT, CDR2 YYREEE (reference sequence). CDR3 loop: CASSLMVVDNEQFF. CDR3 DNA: TGTGCCAGCAGCTTGATGGTAGTGGACAATGAGCAGTTCTTC.

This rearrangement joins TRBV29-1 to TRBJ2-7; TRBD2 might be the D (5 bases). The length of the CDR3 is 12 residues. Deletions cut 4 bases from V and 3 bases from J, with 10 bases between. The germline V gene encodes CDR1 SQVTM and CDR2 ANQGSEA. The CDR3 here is CSVGRTYYEQYF. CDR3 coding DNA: TGCAGCGTTGGCAGGACTTACTACGAGCAGTACTTC.

The CDR3 region is CASGKTGELTDTQYF. CDR3 coding DNA: TGCGCCAGCGGGAAGACAGGGGAGCTGACAGATACGCAGTATTTT. The chain is built from TRBV10-1 and TRBJ2-3; TRBD1 agrees at 8 bases. Germline V gene lookup returns CDR1 WNHNN and CDR2 SYGVQD (reference sequence). The CDR3 covers 15 residues. The trim removed 8 bases at V and 3 bases at J, leaving 10 bases unmatched.

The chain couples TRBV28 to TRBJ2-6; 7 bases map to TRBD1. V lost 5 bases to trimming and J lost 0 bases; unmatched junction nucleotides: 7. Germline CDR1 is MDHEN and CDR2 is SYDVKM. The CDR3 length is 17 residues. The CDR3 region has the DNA TGTGCCAGCAGTCTAAGACAGGGCAACTCTGGGGCCAACGTCCTGACTTTC. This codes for CASSLRQGNSGANVLTF. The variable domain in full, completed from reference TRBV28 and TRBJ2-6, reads DVKVTQSSRYLVKRTGEKVFLECVQDMDHENMFWYRQDPGLGLRLIYFSYDVKMKEKGDIPEGYSVSREKKERFSLILESASTNQTSMYLCASSLRQGNSGANVLTFGAGSRLTVL.

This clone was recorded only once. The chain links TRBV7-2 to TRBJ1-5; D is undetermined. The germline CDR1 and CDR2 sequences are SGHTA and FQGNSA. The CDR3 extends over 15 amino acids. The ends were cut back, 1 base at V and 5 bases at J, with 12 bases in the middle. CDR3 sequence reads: CASSLDWVSDQPQHF. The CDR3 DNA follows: TGTGCCAGCAGCTTAGATTGGGTCAGCGATCAGCCCCAGCATTTT.

CDR3 sequence (DNA): TGTGCCAGCAGCTCCCGACTTAGCGGGACCTACAATGAGCAGTTCTTC. It is translated as CASSSRLSGTYNEQFF. This chain connects TRBV13 to TRBJ2-1; 8 bases are shared with TRBD2. The CDR3 runs 16 residues. V was pared by 4 bases and J by 2 bases, with 7 bases of the junction left unmatched. The V gene's germline CDR1 is PRHDT and CDR2 FYEKMQ (reference sequence).

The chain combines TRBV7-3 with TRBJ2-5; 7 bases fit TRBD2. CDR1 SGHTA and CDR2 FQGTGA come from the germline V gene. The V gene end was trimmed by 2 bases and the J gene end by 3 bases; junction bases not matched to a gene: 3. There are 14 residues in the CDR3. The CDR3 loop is CASSLVGGEETQYF. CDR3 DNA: TGTGCCAGCAGCTTAGTTGGGGGGGAAGAGACCCAGTACTTC. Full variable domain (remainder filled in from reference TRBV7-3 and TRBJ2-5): GAGVSQTPSNKVTEKGKYVELRCDPISGHTALYWYRQSLGQGPEFLIYFQGTGAADDSGLPNDRFFAVRPEGSVSTLKIQRTERGDSAVYLCASSLVGGEETQYFGPGTRLLVL.

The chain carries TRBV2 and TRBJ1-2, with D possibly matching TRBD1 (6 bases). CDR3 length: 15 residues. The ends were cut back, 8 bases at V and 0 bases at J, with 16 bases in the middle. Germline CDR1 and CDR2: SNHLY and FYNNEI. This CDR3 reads CASEGQRMANYGYTF. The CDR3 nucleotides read TGTGCCAGCGAAGGACAGCGAATGGCTAACTATGGCTACACCTTC.

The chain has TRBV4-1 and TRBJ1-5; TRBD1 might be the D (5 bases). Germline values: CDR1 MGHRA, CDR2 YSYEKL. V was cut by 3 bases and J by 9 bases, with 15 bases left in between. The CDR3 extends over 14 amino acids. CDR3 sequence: CASSHQGQGWPQHF. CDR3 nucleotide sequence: TGCGCCAGCAGCCATCAGGGTCAGGGATGGCCCCAGCATTTT.

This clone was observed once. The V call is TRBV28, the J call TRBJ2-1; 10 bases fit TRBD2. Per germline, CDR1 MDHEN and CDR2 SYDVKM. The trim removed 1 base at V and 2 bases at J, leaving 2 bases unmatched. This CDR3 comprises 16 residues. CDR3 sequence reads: CASSLSSGSTYNEQFF. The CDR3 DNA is TGTGCCAGCAGTTTATCTAGCGGGAGTACCTACAATGAGCAGTTCTTC.